This T cell receptor (beta chain) was found in a study of cytomegalovirus exposure and HLA in healthy donors listed by TCRdb under 2017. A note on the overall study: An earlier analysis of roughly 570 of the donors reported approximately 260 Gb of sequence data and some 110 million unique TCR beta sequences obtained from about 179 million T cells. Because of strong linkage in the cohort, 4 to 6 DR-DQ haplotypes were treated as single units for association and clustering. HLA typing included class I and class II loci at four-digit resolution. Genome-wide SNP genotypes for about 65% of the roughly 700 donors were used in a later genetic analysis, which treated that subset as a discovery cohort. Along with the roughly 710-subject first cohort, a separate validation cohort of more than 90 different subjects was used. The study aimed to test whether cataloging public T cell receptors could reveal signatures of past pathogen exposure. Donor age, sex, ethnicity and CMV serostatus were collected together with the repertoire data. Roughly 290 gigabases of sequencing data and roughly 81 million unique TCR sequences made up an early release that covered fewer than 650 HLA-typed donors. The study used immunosequencing to profile the T cell repertoires of around 600 subjects and linked those repertoires to cytomegalovirus serostatus. Of the roughly 400 genotyped donors, about 84% fell in the genetic ancestry cluster associated with self-reported Caucasian donors. Typing coverage differed by locus: A, B, C, DRB1 and DQB1 were typed in about 620-630 donors, DQA1 in about 560, DPA1 in roughly 590, and DPB1 in 450 to 490. A later analysis re-examined previously published TCR beta repertoires from roughly 650 donors and added high-resolution HLA genotyping to investigate patterns of TCR occurrence. Among about 400 genotyped donors of the cohort, an average of about 220,000 unique TCR beta nucleotide sequences was sequenced per donor, of which roughly 17% were non-productive. The later analysis used no new phenotypic data to find candidate immune exposures, relying instead on TCR beta sequences and their occurrence across donors. The study combined high-throughput TCR immunosequencing, statistical association of individual TCRs with disease status, and machine learning to predict cytomegalovirus infection status. In an earlier analysis of 587 of the donors, high-throughput TCR beta sequencing was used to judge whether each TCR beta V gene segment behaved as functional or pseudogenic. Every discovery cohort repertoire had been produced on one sequencing platform.

The CDR3 goes from the cysteine to the phenylalanine over 16 residues. Just the 48-base CDR3 DNA is kept, in frame starting at base 1. V was cut back by 2 bases and J by 2 bases, leaving a gap of 16 bases between them. The germline V gene specifies MNHNS as CDR1 and SASEGT as CDR2. General findings and caveats noted by the study authors: In a later analysis, HLA-associated TCR beta chains were found to be more clonally expanded and to have lower generation probabilities than equally common non-associated chains. A later analysis associated about 17,000 TCR beta sequences with specific HLA alleles at a false discovery rate of 0.05. A later analysis found that most CMV-associated TCR beta chains appeared HLA-restricted, with HLA associations seemingly driven largely by CMV exposure. An earlier analysis of several hundred of the donors showed that most TCR beta V segments appeared in productive rearrangements either about 87% or about 30% of the time, which broadly matched IMGT annotations. This cohort had only TCR beta chains sequenced, and the lack of alpha or paired-chain data limited which features could be detected. A later analysis reported that several top co-occurrence clusters appeared linked to parvovirus B19, influenza, CMV and Epstein-Barr virus. The classifier was reported to diagnose cytomegalovirus status with high specificity and sensitivity in both the original cohort and the validation cohort. Compared with the 666-donor mean, donors in an Asian-associated ancestry cluster had fewer N-insertions in productive TCRs, according to a later genetic analysis. Correlated functional status among segregating V segments might be attributable to linkage disequilibrium, but an unknown experimental factor could not be ruled out. The only immune exposure information available for the cohort was CMV serostatus. A later analysis found that TCR association rates varied across HLA loci, with DRB1 alleles showing the most associated TCRs and HLA-C alleles the fewest. The study gave a list of under 200 TCR beta chains associated with cytomegalovirus. The 87-base-pair reads could not distinguish some IMGT-functional V segments, including TRBV6-2 and TRBV6-3, so those segments were excluded. The earlier analysis of almost 600 of the donors excluded roughly 17 rarely observed V segments, including chromosome 9 orphons, because counts were too low. The sequencing pipeline was judged likely to have produced a cluster of highly shared sequence variants as a technical artifact. The authors suggested that the approach could potentially be generalized to other disease states and immunological phenotypes. In a later genetic analysis, a missense DCLRE1C variant was associated with V-gene and J-gene trimming of TCR beta chains, and the association was replicated in an independent cohort. Most TCR sequences were seen in very few donors, while some public TCRs were found in many individuals. Because HLA typing was missing for some donors at each locus, association tests included only the typed subset. A further reported finding was that TCR beta sequences accurately predicted the HLA-A and HLA-B alleles for most subjects in the first cohort. Presence/absence analyses assumed roughly uniform sequencing depth across donors, an assumption that may not hold. When HLA alleles, especially DR and DQ, strongly co-occurred, attributing TCR associations to individual alleles was difficult. In vitro tests confirmed that three of the cytomegalovirus-associated TCR beta chains recognize cytomegalovirus antigens.

As concerns this clone: Its recognized antigen is unknown. Nothing much larger sits one base from this clone, and base qualities are not available.

The cohort was made up of about 610 healthy bone marrow donors. All cohort members were sampled while nominally healthy, although unrecorded immune exposures were likely present. The donor tested CMV seropositive and was one of the 289 seropositive cohort members. A peripheral blood sample was collected from each donor, and TCR beta sequencing was performed on peripheral blood mononuclear cells. The Qiagen DNeasy Blood Extraction Kit was used to extract genomic DNA from the blood cell samples. Library method: the immunoSEQ multiplex PCR assay. For the multiplex PCR, a mixture combining 60 forward primers for TCR Vbeta segments and 13 reverse primers for TCR Jbeta segments was used. The CDR3 region of rearranged TCR beta genes was amplified from genomic DNA by a multiplex PCR assay. Amplified TCR beta libraries were sequenced as 87-base-pair reads on the Illumina HiSeq System. The paper's data handling went like this. A later analysis tallied 75 million to 85 million unique TCR beta chains across the 666 repertoires, and about 12 million of those chains were shared by two or more donors. A nearest-neighbor algorithm error-corrected the raw reads and collapsed the reads into unique sequences, merging closely related sequences to remove PCR and sequencing errors. To assign V, D and J gene segments, CDR3 sequences were aligned to IMGT reference sequences. For a sequence to be retained, a match of at least six nucleotides was required to both a V gene segment and a J gene segment. A rearrangement counted as productive if the CDR3 had no stop codons and remained in frame with V and J, and every other rearrangement counted as non-productive. Following IMGT convention, CDR3 was defined as the stretch from the second conserved V-encoded cysteine up to the conserved J-encoded phenylalanine. In an earlier analysis of roughly 610 of the donors, sequences lacking an unambiguous match to a single V gene segment were excluded. An earlier analysis of some 500 of the donors classified V segments as functional when productive rearrangements were above 56.7% and as segregating when the standard deviation between donors was above 5%. A statistical classification framework was built to diagnose cytomegalovirus status from the catalog of TCR beta chain sequences. A later analysis assigned V and J genes by comparing TCR nucleotide sequences with IMGT/GENE-DB human TR gene sequences. In a later analysis, CDR3 sequences and most-parsimonious VDJ recombination scenarios were assigned using the TCRdist pipeline. In a later analysis, each TCR beta chain was defined by its CDR3 amino acid sequence together with its V-gene family, and reads lacking a unique V-gene family were excluded. A later analysis removed 592 highly shared, low-generation-probability nucleotide sequences to deal with suspected cross-contamination and a sequencing artifact. In a later analysis, a clonal expansion index was calculated for each public chain from normalized within-repertoire ranks of inferred template counts. In a later analysis, generation probabilities were computed using a VDJ recombination model fitted to out-of-frame rearrangements, and the results were checked against IGoR. In a later analysis, TCR-TCR, TCR-HLA and TCR-CMV co-occurrence was scored with hypergeometric tests, and a repertoire-size bias correction was applied to TCR pairs. False discovery rates were estimated in a later analysis by permuting HLA or CMV assignments 20 times. In a later analysis, co-occurring TCRs were grouped using DBSCAN, with TCRdist sequence similarity added in when clustering inside HLA-allele-positive subsets. Repertoires with fewer than 30,000 or more than 120,000 public chains were left out of co-occurrence clustering, as were about 5 repertoires with anomalous nucleotide sharing. TCRdb mirrors the immuneACCESS table, restricted to in-frame sequences. Some clones are absent from its copies; in checked studies, under half trace to an unresolved V gene, and the reason for the others is unknown. That table gives V, J and clone size, and the DNA gave D and trimming. The sample table contains about 170,000 clones; only one count was recorded for approximately 85% of them. Approximately 2% of the sample lies in the top ten.

Here the chain combines TRBV6-1 and TRBJ2-7; perhaps TRBD1 is the D gene, with 6 bases matching. The sequence derives from a man younger than 35 in good health and CMV-seropositive. Material for sequencing was PBMCs. This receptor has the CDR3 CASSEYGQKYTYEQYF. The nucleotide sequence reads TGTGCCAGCAGTGAATACGGACAGAAGTACACCTACGAGCAGTACTTC.